This TCR beta chain is from a study of blood T cell repertoires in COVID-19. The overall study: Material from acute and convalescent COVID-19 was sourced from the United States, Italy and Spain. The cDNA or gDNA used as material had been derived from T cells, B-cell-depleted T cells, or PBMCs.

Original processing notes: Estimated nucleated cell counts came from reference gene primer amplification. The table came from immunoSEQ multiplex PCR; TCRdb's copy has only in-frame clones and leaves some out. V, J and clone size are taken as reported in that table, and D and trimming were inferred from the DNA itself. The data show under 400,000 clones, around 90% seen once. The V end lost 7 bases, the J end lost 6 bases, and 15 bases lay between the germline ends. The CDR3 extends over 14 amino acids. Germline V gives CDR1 MNHNY, CDR2 SVGAGI (reference sequence). The sequencing input was peripheral blood. The clonotype comes from a young man with active or convalescent COVID-19. This chain connects TRBV6-6 to TRBJ1-4; TRBD1 is a possible D gene (5 bases). This CDR3 reads CASMLAGRDEKLFF. CDR3 sequence (DNA): TGTGCCAGCATGCTGGCAGGGCGCGATGAAAAACTGTTTTTT.